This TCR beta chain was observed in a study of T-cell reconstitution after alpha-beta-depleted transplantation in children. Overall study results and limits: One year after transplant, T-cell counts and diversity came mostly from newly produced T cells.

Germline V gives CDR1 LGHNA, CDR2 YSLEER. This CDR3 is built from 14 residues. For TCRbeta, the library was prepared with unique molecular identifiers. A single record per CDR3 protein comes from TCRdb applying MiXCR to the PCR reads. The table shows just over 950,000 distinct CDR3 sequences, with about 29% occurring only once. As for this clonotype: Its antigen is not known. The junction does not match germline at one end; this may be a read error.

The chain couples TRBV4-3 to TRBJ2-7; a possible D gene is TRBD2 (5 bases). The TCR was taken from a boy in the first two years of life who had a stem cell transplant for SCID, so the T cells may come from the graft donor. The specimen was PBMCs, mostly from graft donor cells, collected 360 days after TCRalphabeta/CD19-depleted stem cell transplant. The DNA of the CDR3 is TGCGCCAGCAGCCCGCAAGGGTCGGGAAGGGAGCAGTCCTTC. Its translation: CASSPQGSGREQSF.